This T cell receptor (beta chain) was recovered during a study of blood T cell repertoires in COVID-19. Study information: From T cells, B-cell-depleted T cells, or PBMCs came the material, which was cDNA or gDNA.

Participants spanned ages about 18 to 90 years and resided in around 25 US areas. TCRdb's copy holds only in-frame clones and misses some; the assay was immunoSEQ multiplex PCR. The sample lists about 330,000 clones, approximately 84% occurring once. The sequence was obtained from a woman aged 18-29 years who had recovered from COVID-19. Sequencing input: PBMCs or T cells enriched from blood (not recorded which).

The CDR3 sequence is CASSFNPGRPEGGYGYTF. The CDR3 nucleotides are TGTGCCAGCAGTTTCAATCCCGGACGGCCCGAGGGGGGGTATGGCTACACCTTC. The chain couples TRBV28 to TRBJ1-2; possibly TRBD1 for D (6 bases). Germline V gene data show CDR1 as MDHEN and CDR2 as SYDVKM. This CDR3 contains 18 residues. Trimming took off 3 bases at V and 5 bases at J, with 25 bases between the two ends.